The clone carrying this TCR beta chain was detected only once. The target antigen is unknown. The CDR3 covers 14 residues. Per the germline V gene, CDR1 is KGHSH and CDR2 is LQKENI. After removal of 7 bases from V and 1 base from J, the junction contained 6 bases not matched to a gene. This sample was included in a study of T cells in pancreatic ductal adenocarcinoma. Surgery without prior neoadjuvant therapy was the treatment of the selected pancreatic ductal adenocarcinoma patients. Whole-study results and caveats: Unique clonotypes were roughly 7.2-fold more numerous in blood than in tumor. This surgical cohort overrepresents the minority presenting with early-stage disease. Comparisons of tumor and blood clonality may show falsely lower tumor diversity. No significant tumor-blood clonality difference; means were about 0.1 and 0.065.

TCRdb's copy holds only in-frame clones and misses some; the assay was immunoSEQ multiplex PCR. This repertoire shows over 100,000 clones, more than 90% found once; its top ten account for about 3.4%. The clonotype comes from a human donor with pancreatic ductal adenocarcinoma. Sequencing was performed on PBMCs. The gene calls are TRBV18 and TRBJ2-5, with 7 bases aligning to TRBD1. The CDR3 sequence is CASLEGASQETQYF. For the CDR3, the DNA is TGTGCCAGCTTAGAGGGGGCGAGCCAAGAGACCCAGTACTTC. The full variable domain, in which reference TRBV18 and TRBJ2-5 provide the parts outside the CDR3, is NAGVMQNPRHLVRRRGQEARLRCSPMKGHSHVYWYRQLPEEGLKFMVYLQKENIIDESGMPKERFSAEFPKEGPSILRIQQVVRGDSAAYFCASLEGASQETQYFGPGTRLLVL.